These T cell receptor beta chains were read from a single sample in a study of technical replicates of blood from a handful of donors. Using immunoSEQ multiplex PCR, the repertoire was profiled, and TCRdb retains in-frame clones only, with some absent. The sample lists about 71,000 clones, 88% seen once, with around 5% in the top ten. Sequenced material: PBMCs. The source of these receptors is a human donor in good health. Some clones in this sample may be carry-over from other donors' samples. Each CDR3 is given with its conserved first and last residue. Each record gives: J gene, V gene, clone size, D gene, CDR3 protein, CDR3 DNA. The D gene is left open where the match is weak. Part of the rows lack a size; the others show once, few, many or a class for expanded clones.

>TRBJ2-1|TRBV21-1|.|.
CASSTPGQAYNEQFF
TGTGCCAGCAGCACGCCGGGACAGGCCTACAATGAGCAGTTCTTC
>TRBJ2-7|TRBV7-9|.|.
CASSLSTGINEQYF
TGTGCCAGCAGCTTATCCACGGGTATTAACGAGCAGTACTTC
>TRBJ1-1|TRBV7-3|.|TRBD1
CASSLLTGGQEAFF
TGTGCCAGCAGCTTATTGACAGGGGGGCAAGAAGCTTTCTTT
>TRBJ2-6|TRBV6-5|.|.
CASRRQKSGANVLTF
TGTGCCAGCAGACGCCAGAAATCTGGGGCCAACGTCCTGACTTTC
>TRBJ2-3|TRBV9|.|TRBD2
CASSVEGTSGEVRRGTQYF
TGTGCCAGCAGCGTAGAAGGGACTAGCGGGGAGGTCCGGAGGGGTACGCAGTATTTT
>TRBJ2-2|TRBV6-5|.|.
CASSYMGPAGELFF
TGTGCCAGCAGTTACATGGGGCCGGCCGGGGAGCTGTTTTTT
>TRBJ1-4|TRBV4-3|.|TRBD1
CASSQDRNRGLEKLFF
TGCGCCAGCAGCCAAGATAGGAACAGGGGGCTTGAAAAACTGTTTTTT
>TRBJ2-6|TRBV10-3|.|TRBD1
CAISSIPGTGKSGANVLTF
TGTGCCATCAGTTCAATACCCGGGACAGGGAAGTCTGGGGCCAACGTCCTGACTTTC
>TRBJ2-1|TRBV5-1|.|.
CASRERSSYNEQFF
TGCGCCAGCCGGGAGCGTAGCTCCTACAATGAGCAGTTCTTC
>TRBJ2-5|TRBV4-2|.|TRBD2
CASSQDQGGETQYF
TGTGCCAGCAGCCAAGATCAGGGAGGGGAGACCCAGTACTTC
>TRBJ1-1|TRBV19|.|.
CASGRGGRSTEAFF
TGTGCCAGTGGCCGGGGGGGGAGGTCCACTGAAGCTTTCTTT
>TRBJ2-7|TRBV27|.|.
CASSDRLNSYEQYF
TGTGCCAGCAGCGACAGGCTAAACTCGTACGAGCAGTACTTC
>TRBJ2-7|TRBV6-5|.|.
CASSYRGLSYEQYF
TGTGCCAGCAGTTACCGTGGACTATCCTACGAGCAGTACTTC
>TRBJ2-7|TRBV5-1|few|TRBD2
CASSPSGGYDEQYF
TGCGCCAGCAGCCCTAGCGGGGGTTACGACGAGCAGTACTTC